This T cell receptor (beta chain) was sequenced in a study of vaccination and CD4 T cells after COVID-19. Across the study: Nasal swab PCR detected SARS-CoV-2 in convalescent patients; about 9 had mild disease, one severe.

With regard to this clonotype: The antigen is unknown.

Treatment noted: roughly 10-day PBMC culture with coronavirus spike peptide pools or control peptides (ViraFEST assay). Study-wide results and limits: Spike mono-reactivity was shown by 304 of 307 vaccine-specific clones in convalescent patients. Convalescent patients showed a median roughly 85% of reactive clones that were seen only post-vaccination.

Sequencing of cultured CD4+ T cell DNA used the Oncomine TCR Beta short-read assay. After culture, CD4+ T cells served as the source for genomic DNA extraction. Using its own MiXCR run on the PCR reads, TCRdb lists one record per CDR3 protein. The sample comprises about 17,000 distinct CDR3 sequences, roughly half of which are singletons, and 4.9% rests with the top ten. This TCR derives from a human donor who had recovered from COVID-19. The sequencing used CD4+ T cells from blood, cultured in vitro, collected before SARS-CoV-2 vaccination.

CDR3 residues: CASSMWGEDYGYTF. The CDR3 region has the DNA TGTGCCAGTAGTATGTGGGGCGAGGACTATGGCTACACCTTC. The chain employs TRBV19 and TRBJ1-2; possible D gene TRBD1, 5 bases. This CDR3 has 14 amino acids. V lost 3 bases to trimming and J lost 3 bases, with 11 bases between them. Germline CDR1 LNHDA, CDR2 SQIVND (reference sequence).